This T cell receptor (beta chain) was documented in a study of beta chain features in type 1 diabetes. Study-wide points: For Type 1 diabetes patients, all four CD4+ subsets carried TCRB CDR3s that were moderately but significantly shorter.

Reverse transcribing all isolated RNA meant expressed TCRB transcripts were sequenced. Libraries were prepared by immunoSEQ multiplex PCR; TCRdb keeps only in-frame clonotypes and omits some of them. The sample consists of under 300,000 clones, roughly 16% of them appearing once. This clone was detected a few times. Its antigen is still unknown. This CDR3 has 10 amino acids. Germline assignment: CDR1 SEHNR and CDR2 FQNEAQ (reference sequence). V lost 1 base to trimming and J lost 9 bases, with 1 base between them. This chain links TRBV7-9 with TRBJ2-1, with D unresolved. Sequencing used naive CD4+ T cells from blood. This clonotype originated in a man aged 25 to 40 with type 1 diabetes. CDR3 region: CASSLVEQFF. In nucleotides, the CDR3 is TGTGCCAGCAGCTTAGTTGAGCAGTTCTTC.